This T cell receptor (beta chain) originates from a study of spatial heterogeneity in lung cancer. Study-level background: The count of detected beta-chain sequences consistently exceeded that of alpha-chain sequences. Study results and caveats: Resection saw ubiquitous expanded tumor TCRs appear in blood more than follow-up did.

Time point here: sample taken at primary tumor resection. Whole RNA came from tumor, nontumor lung or frozen PBMC and was sequenced without being sorted. Each TCR cDNA molecule carried a unique molecular identifier. Using its own MiXCR run on the 5' RACE reads, TCRdb lists one record per CDR3 protein. The data contain around 23,000 distinct CDR3 sequences, about 3.3% of them seen just once; the ten biggest clones take up around 28%. This clonotype was counted many times. Its antigen is not known. This sequence originates from a female donor with early-stage non-small cell lung cancer. Source: PBMCs, taken at surgery.

As DNA, the CDR3 is TGTGCCTGGAGTGAATCAGGGGGCTATGGCTACACCTTC. This encodes CAWSESGGYGYTF. The genes are TRBV30 and TRBJ1-2; 7 positions match TRBD1. Trimming removed 1 base from V and 4 bases from J; junction bases left unmatched: 3. The CDR3 totals 13 residues. Germline CDR1 GTSNPN, CDR2 SVGIG (reference sequence).